Listed below are T cell receptor beta chains from one sample, sequenced in a study of blood T cell repertoires in COVID-19. Data came from immunoSEQ multiplex PCR; TCRdb stores just in-frame clones and leaves some out. The sample carries roughly 39,000 clones, more than 90% recorded once. Sequencing input: peripheral blood. The receptor set was obtained from a human donor in a cohort sampled during active COVID-19. CDR3s include the opening cysteine and the closing phenylalanine or tryptophan. Fields, in order: J gene, V gene, D gene, clone size, CDR3 DNA, CDR3 protein. D genes are given only for firm matches. Not all rows give a size; the values are once, few, many and, for expanded clones, a class.

j_call: TRBJ1-2; v_call: TRBV5-4; d_call: TRBD1; clone_size: NA; cdr3_nt: TGTGCCAGCGCCGAATCGTACAGGGGGCGACAGGGCTACACCTTC; cdr3_aa: CASAESYRGRQGYTF
j_call: TRBJ1-3; v_call: TRBV19; d_call: NA; clone_size: NA; cdr3_nt: TGTGCCAGTAGTATATGGGGCCCCCGGAGACTGGGGCAGAACTCTGGAAACACCATATATTTT; cdr3_aa: CASSIWGPRRLGQNSGNTIYF
j_call: TRBJ1-2; v_call: TRBV6-6; d_call: NA; clone_size: NA; cdr3_nt: TGTGCCAGCAGTTACTTACAACGTAGGACCGGGGATGGCTACACCTTC; cdr3_aa: CASSYLQRRTGDGYTF
j_call: TRBJ2-7; v_call: TRBV4-2; d_call: NA; clone_size: NA; cdr3_nt: TGTGCCAGCAGCCAAGGAGACAACTACGAGCAGTACTTC; cdr3_aa: CASSQGDNYEQYF
j_call: TRBJ2-5; v_call: TRBV27; d_call: NA; clone_size: NA; cdr3_nt: TGTGCCAGCAGTTCCCTTACCGACAGCGACCCCCAAGAGACCCAGTACTTC; cdr3_aa: CASSSLTDSDPQETQYF
j_call: TRBJ2-7; v_call: TRBV14; d_call: NA; clone_size: once; cdr3_nt: TGTGCCAGCAGCCCCTACGATCGTGGTAGCTCCTACGAGCAGTACTTC; cdr3_aa: CASSPYDRGSSYEQYF
j_call: TRBJ2-7; v_call: TRBV7-8; d_call: NA; clone_size: NA; cdr3_nt: TGTGCCAGCAGCCCCCCGAGGATATACGCCCGAAGAAGCGGCGAGCAGTACTTC; cdr3_aa: CASSPPRIYARRSGEQYF
j_call: TRBJ2-5; v_call: TRBV6-2/TRBV6-3; d_call: TRBD2; clone_size: NA; cdr3_nt: TGTGCCAGCAGTTATCTGGATAGCGGGATTGGTGTTGAGACCCAGTACTTC; cdr3_aa: CASSYLDSGIGVETQYF
j_call: TRBJ2-2; v_call: TRBV27; d_call: NA; clone_size: once; cdr3_nt: TGTGCCAGCACCCTTGGGGGGACCGGGGAGCTGTTTTTT; cdr3_aa: CASTLGGTGELFF
j_call: TRBJ1-3; v_call: TRBV19; d_call: NA; clone_size: NA; cdr3_nt: TGTGCCAGTACCAATAGGGGTGCTGGAAACACCATATATTTT; cdr3_aa: CASTNRGAGNTIYF
j_call: TRBJ2-7; v_call: TRBV9; d_call: TRBD1; clone_size: NA; cdr3_nt: TGTGCCAGCAGCGCCCCAGGGGGCGGATACGAGCAGTACTTC; cdr3_aa: CASSAPGGGYEQYF
j_call: TRBJ2-3; v_call: TRBV2; d_call: TRBD1; clone_size: NA; cdr3_nt: TGTGCCAGCAGTGAAGCGGGGACAGGGACAGATACGCAGTATTTT; cdr3_aa: CASSEAGTGTDTQYF
j_call: TRBJ1-5; v_call: TRBV6-5; d_call: TRBD1; clone_size: NA; cdr3_nt: TGTGCCAGCCACCGGGACAGGGGCAATCAGCCCCAGCATTTT; cdr3_aa: CASHRDRGNQPQHF
j_call: TRBJ1-4; v_call: TRBV7-9; d_call: TRBD1; clone_size: NA; cdr3_nt: TGTGCCAGCAGCTCACCGACAGGGTTGGGAGAAAAACTGTTTTTT; cdr3_aa: CASSSPTGLGEKLFF
j_call: TRBJ1-5; v_call: TRBV19; d_call: TRBD1; clone_size: NA; cdr3_nt: TGTGCCAGTCAACAGGGGGGGAATCAGCCCCAGCATTTT; cdr3_aa: CASQQGGNQPQHF
j_call: TRBJ2-1; v_call: TRBV2; d_call: TRBD1; clone_size: NA; cdr3_nt: TGTGCCAGCAGTGAAGGGACAGGGTACAATGAGCAGTTCTTC; cdr3_aa: CASSEGTGYNEQFF
j_call: TRBJ2-7; v_call: TRBV4-3; d_call: TRBD2; clone_size: few; cdr3_nt: TGCGCCAGCAGCCAACGACTAGCGCTCTCCTACGAGCAGTACTTC; cdr3_aa: CASSQRLALSYEQYF
j_call: TRBJ2-1; v_call: TRBV27; d_call: NA; clone_size: once; cdr3_nt: TGTGCCAGCAGTTTATATACAGGGAAAATAAAGAATGAGCAGTTCTTC; cdr3_aa: CASSLYTGKIKNEQFF
j_call: TRBJ1-1; v_call: TRBV4-1; d_call: TRBD1; clone_size: NA; cdr3_nt: TGCGCCAGCAGCCAAGATAGGACAGGGGGATCAGCTTTCTTT; cdr3_aa: CASSQDRTGGSAFF
j_call: TRBJ1-4; v_call: TRBV19; d_call: NA; clone_size: NA; cdr3_nt: TGTGCCAGTAGTATTCACAGGTTTGGGGAAAAACTGTTTTTT; cdr3_aa: CASSIHRFGEKLFF
j_call: TRBJ2-7; v_call: TRBV20-1; d_call: NA; clone_size: NA; cdr3_nt: TGCAGTGCCAACCAGGGCTACGAGCAGTACTTC; cdr3_aa: CSANQGYEQYF
j_call: TRBJ2-7; v_call: TRBV27; d_call: TRBD2; clone_size: NA; cdr3_nt: TGTGCCAGCAGCTTTGTTGGGGGGGTCTACGAGCAGTACTTC; cdr3_aa: CASSFVGGVYEQYF
j_call: TRBJ1-2; v_call: TRBV5-5; d_call: NA; clone_size: NA; cdr3_nt: TGTGCCAGCAGCTTGGACGGGGGGTCTGGAGGCTACACCTTC; cdr3_aa: CASSLDGGSGGYTF
j_call: TRBJ1-5; v_call: TRBV15; d_call: NA; clone_size: NA; cdr3_nt: TGTGCCACCAGCCGGGAGAGCAATCAGCCCCAGCATTTT; cdr3_aa: CATSRESNQPQHF
j_call: TRBJ2-1; v_call: TRBV4-1; d_call: NA; clone_size: NA; cdr3_nt: TGCGCCAGCAGCCTGGGACTTGTGGACGATGAGCAGTTCTTC; cdr3_aa: CASSLGLVDDEQFF
j_call: TRBJ2-3; v_call: TRBV19; d_call: TRBD2; clone_size: NA; cdr3_nt: TGTGCCAGTAGTTTTAGCGGGGGGGTCACAGATACGCAGTATTTT; cdr3_aa: CASSFSGGVTDTQYF
j_call: TRBJ2-2; v_call: TRBV12-5; d_call: NA; clone_size: NA; cdr3_nt: TGTGCTAGTGGTTTGGTAGTCTCAAGCTACACCGGGGAGCTGTTTTTT; cdr3_aa: CASGLVVSSYTGELFF
j_call: TRBJ2-2; v_call: TRBV7-2; d_call: NA; clone_size: NA; cdr3_nt: TGTGCCAGCAGCTTACAAGCGGGGAACACCGGGGAGCTGTTTTTT; cdr3_aa: CASSLQAGNTGELFF
j_call: TRBJ1-2; v_call: TRBV11-2; d_call: TRBD1; clone_size: NA; cdr3_nt: TGTGCCAGCAGGGGGACAGGACCCTATGGCTACACCTTC; cdr3_aa: CASRGTGPYGYTF
j_call: TRBJ1-4; v_call: TRBV6-5; d_call: TRBD1; clone_size: NA; cdr3_nt: TGTGCCAGCAGCCCCGGGACAGGGCTCGAAAAACTGTTTTTT; cdr3_aa: CASSPGTGLEKLFF
j_call: TRBJ2-7; v_call: TRBV5-4; d_call: TRBD1; clone_size: NA; cdr3_nt: TGTGCCAGCAGCAGGACAGGGGGAACCTACGAGCAGTACTTC; cdr3_aa: CASSRTGGTYEQYF
j_call: TRBJ2-7; v_call: TRBV4-1; d_call: TRBD2; clone_size: NA; cdr3_nt: TGCGCCAGCAGCCAATTCTTCCTAGCGGGAGTGGACGAGCAGTACTTC; cdr3_aa: CASSQFFLAGVDEQYF
j_call: TRBJ2-1; v_call: TRBV5-6; d_call: TRBD2; clone_size: NA; cdr3_nt: TGTGCCAGCAGCTTGATGACTAGCGGGTCGCCTGAGCAGTTCTTC; cdr3_aa: CASSLMTSGSPEQFF
j_call: TRBJ2-1; v_call: TRBV7-2; d_call: TRBD2; clone_size: NA; cdr3_nt: TGTGCCAGCAGCTTAGCCGGGACTAGTGTGAATGAGCAGTTCTTC; cdr3_aa: CASSLAGTSVNEQFF
j_call: TRBJ2-3; v_call: TRBV3-1/TRBV3-2; d_call: NA; clone_size: NA; cdr3_nt: TGTGCCAGCAGCAAAGGGGTGACAGCTAGCACAGATACGCAGTATTTT; cdr3_aa: CASSKGVTASTDTQYF
j_call: TRBJ1-2; v_call: TRBV7-2; d_call: TRBD1; clone_size: NA; cdr3_nt: TGTGCCAGCAGCTTAGCGGGGGCGGCGACAGGGGCCGGCTACACCTTC; cdr3_aa: CASSLAGAATGAGYTF
j_call: TRBJ1-6; v_call: TRBV10-3; d_call: NA; clone_size: once; cdr3_nt: TGTGCCATCAATGGAGGGCAGGGTTCACCCCTCCACTTT; cdr3_aa: CAINGGQGSPLHF
j_call: TRBJ1-2; v_call: TRBV7-9; d_call: NA; clone_size: NA; cdr3_nt: TGTGCCAGCAGCCCCCCCGGGGAAGGGATCTATGGCTACACCTTC; cdr3_aa: CASSPPGEGIYGYTF
j_call: TRBJ1-5; v_call: TRBV19; d_call: TRBD1; clone_size: NA; cdr3_nt: TGTGCCAGTAGATTAAGGACAGGTTATCAGCCCCAGCATTTT; cdr3_aa: CASRLRTGYQPQHF
j_call: TRBJ1-6; v_call: TRBV9; d_call: TRBD1; clone_size: NA; cdr3_nt: TGTGCCAGCAGCGGCGGGACAGGGGTCTCACCCCTCCACTTT; cdr3_aa: CASSGGTGVSPLHF
j_call: TRBJ2-7; v_call: TRBV9; d_call: TRBD2; clone_size: NA; cdr3_nt: TGTGCCAGCAGCGGGGGGACTAGCGTGTGGGAGCAGTACTTC; cdr3_aa: CASSGGTSVWEQYF
j_call: TRBJ1-2; v_call: TRBV9; d_call: NA; clone_size: NA; cdr3_nt: TGTGCCAGCAGCGCAGGGAAGTCTGGCTACACCTTC; cdr3_aa: CASSAGKSGYTF
j_call: TRBJ1-1; v_call: TRBV4-3; d_call: NA; clone_size: NA; cdr3_nt: TGCGCCAGCAGCCATGGCTTGGAGGACTCGGGGTGGACTGAAGCTTTCTTT; cdr3_aa: CASSHGLEDSGWTEAFF
j_call: TRBJ1-2; v_call: TRBV5-1; d_call: NA; clone_size: NA; cdr3_nt: TGCGCCAGCAGCCCGGGTAACTATGGCTACACCTTC; cdr3_aa: CASSPGNYGYTF
j_call: TRBJ1-1; v_call: TRBV5-1; d_call: NA; clone_size: NA; cdr3_nt: TGCGCCAGCAGCTTGGGAGGAGGCGTGAACACTGAAGCTTTCTTT; cdr3_aa: CASSLGGGVNTEAFF
j_call: TRBJ1-4; v_call: TRBV5-1; d_call: TRBD1; clone_size: NA; cdr3_nt: TGCGCCAGCAGTAATATTCCGGGACAGGAAAATGAAAAACTGTTTTTT; cdr3_aa: CASSNIPGQENEKLFF
j_call: TRBJ1-1; v_call: TRBV29-1; d_call: TRBD1; clone_size: NA; cdr3_nt: TGCAGCGGGTACAGGGGGGCGGGAGCTTTCTTT; cdr3_aa: CSGYRGAGAFF
j_call: TRBJ2-7; v_call: TRBV27; d_call: TRBD2; clone_size: once; cdr3_nt: TGTGCCAGCAGTTTGACTAGCGGTAATAGCGAGCAGTACTTC; cdr3_aa: CASSLTSGNSEQYF
j_call: TRBJ1-2; v_call: TRBV28; d_call: NA; clone_size: NA; cdr3_nt: TGTGCCAGCACCGCTCTAGGGAGGCGTCACTATGGCTACACCTTC; cdr3_aa: CASTALGRRHYGYTF
j_call: TRBJ2-5; v_call: TRBV21-1; d_call: NA; clone_size: NA; cdr3_nt: TGTGCCAGCAGCGAAAGATGCGGACAGGGCCAAGAGACCCAGTACTTC; cdr3_aa: CASSERCGQGQETQYF
j_call: TRBJ2-3; v_call: TRBV6-5; d_call: NA; clone_size: NA; cdr3_nt: TGTGCCAGCAAACCGGGACTCGCTGCAGATACGCAGTATTTT; cdr3_aa: CASKPGLAADTQYF